The sample holds one count of the clone carrying this T cell receptor beta chain. Germline V gives CDR1 LGHNA, CDR2 YNFKEQ. The CDR3 extends over 16 amino acids. V was clipped by 0 bases and J by 10 bases; unmatched bases: 8. This record comes from a study of CD8+ T cells in alopecia areata. Overall study context: After 6 to 18 months of tofacitinib, follow-up continued 6 months off drug.

cDNA serving as the sequencing template came from extracted, reverse transcribed RNA. Profiled with immunoSEQ multiplex PCR; TCRdb holds only in-frame clones, not every one. Altogether 150,000 to 200,000 clones are present, 50% to 75% being singletons, with the ten largest covering about 14%. The chain uses TRBV4-2 and TRBJ2-3, with 12 positions matching TRBD2. This specimen consisted of CD4+ T cells sorted from blood, obtained at week 0. The TCR originated in a human donor with alopecia areata. The DNA for the CDR3 is TGTGCCAGCAGCCAAGATTGGGCTAGCGGGGGGGCTGCGCAGTATTTT. The encoded protein is CASSQDWASGGAAQYF.